The entry below gives a single T cell receptor beta chain sequence along with its context. Its cognate antigen is unknown. This sample is drawn from a study of vaccination effects on CD4 cells after COVID-19. Sequencing was performed with immunoSEQ multiplex PCR; in TCRdb, only in-frame clones are kept and a portion is missing. The sample carries about 70,000 clones, over 70% recorded once. Viral peptide pools were used in the ViraFEST assay to expand antigen-specific CD4+ T cells, and sequencing came afterward. The culture ran for around 10 days before CD4+ T cells were isolated. Among the vaccine recipients, none had a prior SARS-CoV-2 infection, and nucleocapsid antibodies were negative. The CDR3 is 17 amino acids. Germline trimming cut 2 bases from V and 1 base from J; bases unmatched to any gene: 7. In germline, CDR1 is LNHNV, CDR2 YYDKDF (reference sequence).

The sample in question was CD4+ T cells from PBMCs cultured with SARS-CoV-2 spike peptides, obtained before COVID-19 vaccination. V is TRBV15 and J is TRBJ2-3; 9 bases match TRBD1. The receptor was derived from a human donor who received a COVID-19 vaccine. CDR3 amino acids: CATSRRPGQGGTDTQYF. CDR3 nucleotide sequence: TGTGCCACCAGCAGACGCCCGGGACAGGGTGGCACAGATACGCAGTATTTT.